This T cell receptor (beta chain) was recovered during a study of blood T cell repertoires in COVID-19. The CDR3 extends over 15 amino acids. TCRdb's copy holds only in-frame clones and misses some; the assay was immunoSEQ multiplex PCR. The sample has around 150,000 clones, around 77% seen once. The sample consisted of peripheral blood. The receptor was derived from a man aged 45-65 years with active or convalescent COVID-19. The gene calls are TRBV21-1 and TRBJ2-7; TRBD2, as called in the table, went unchecked against the DNA. TRBV21-1 is designated a pseudogene. As DNA, the CDR3 is TGTGCCAGCAGCAAAGGTCAGCGGGGGGTGTACGAGCAGTACTTC. This sequence encodes CASSKGQRGVYEQYF.